This entry is about one T cell receptor (beta chain). The sample is drawn from a study of blood T cell repertoires in COVID-19. Per the germline V gene, CDR1 is SQVTM and CDR2 is ANQGSEA. There are 15 residues in the CDR3. V was clipped by 8 bases and J by 5 bases; unmatched bases: 11. The protocol was immunoSEQ multiplex PCR, while the TCRdb copy is restricted to in-frame clones and leaves out a portion. The repertoire consists of around 260,000 clones, with approximately 79% occurring once and the leading ten covering roughly 4%. Sequences were obtained from PBMCs or T cells enriched from blood (not recorded which). This clonotype was obtained from a man aged 25 to 40 with acute COVID-19. The chain is built from TRBV29-1 and TRBJ2-3, with 12 bases matching TRBD1. The CDR3 region is CSFRGDRGPVDTQYF. CDR3 bases: TGCAGCTTCCGGGGGGACAGGGGGCCTGTAGATACGCAGTATTTT.